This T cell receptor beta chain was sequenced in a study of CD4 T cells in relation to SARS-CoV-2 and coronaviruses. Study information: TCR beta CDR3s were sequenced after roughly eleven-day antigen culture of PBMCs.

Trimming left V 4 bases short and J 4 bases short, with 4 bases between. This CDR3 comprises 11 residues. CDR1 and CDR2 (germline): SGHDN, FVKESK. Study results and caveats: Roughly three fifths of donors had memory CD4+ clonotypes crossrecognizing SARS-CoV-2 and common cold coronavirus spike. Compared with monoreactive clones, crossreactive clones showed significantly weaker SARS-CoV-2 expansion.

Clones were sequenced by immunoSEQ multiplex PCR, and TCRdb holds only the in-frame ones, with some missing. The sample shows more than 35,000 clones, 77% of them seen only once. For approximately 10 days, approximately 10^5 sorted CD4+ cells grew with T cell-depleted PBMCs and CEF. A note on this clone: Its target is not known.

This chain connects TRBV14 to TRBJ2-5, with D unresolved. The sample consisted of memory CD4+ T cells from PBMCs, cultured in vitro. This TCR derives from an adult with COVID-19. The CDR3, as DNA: TGTGCCAGCAGCCGACTAGAGACCCAGTACTTC. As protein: CASSRLETQYF.